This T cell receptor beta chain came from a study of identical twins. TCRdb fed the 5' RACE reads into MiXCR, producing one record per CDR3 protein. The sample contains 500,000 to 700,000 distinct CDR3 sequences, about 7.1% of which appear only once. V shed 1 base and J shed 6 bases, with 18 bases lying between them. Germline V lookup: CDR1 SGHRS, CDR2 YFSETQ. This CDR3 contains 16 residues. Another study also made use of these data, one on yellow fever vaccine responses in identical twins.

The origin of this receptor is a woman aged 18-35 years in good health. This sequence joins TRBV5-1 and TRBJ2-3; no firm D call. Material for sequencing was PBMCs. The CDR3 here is CASSLSYWPPKDTQYF. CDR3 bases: TGCGCCAGCAGCTTGTCATACTGGCCCCCTAAGGATACGCAGTATTTT. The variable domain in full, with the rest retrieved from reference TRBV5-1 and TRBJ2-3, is KAGVTQTPRYLIKTRGQQVTLSCSPISGHRSVSWYQQTPGQGLQFLFEYFSETQRNKGNFPGRFSGRQFSNSRSEMNVSTLELGDSALYLCASSLSYWPPKDTQYFGPGTRLTVL.